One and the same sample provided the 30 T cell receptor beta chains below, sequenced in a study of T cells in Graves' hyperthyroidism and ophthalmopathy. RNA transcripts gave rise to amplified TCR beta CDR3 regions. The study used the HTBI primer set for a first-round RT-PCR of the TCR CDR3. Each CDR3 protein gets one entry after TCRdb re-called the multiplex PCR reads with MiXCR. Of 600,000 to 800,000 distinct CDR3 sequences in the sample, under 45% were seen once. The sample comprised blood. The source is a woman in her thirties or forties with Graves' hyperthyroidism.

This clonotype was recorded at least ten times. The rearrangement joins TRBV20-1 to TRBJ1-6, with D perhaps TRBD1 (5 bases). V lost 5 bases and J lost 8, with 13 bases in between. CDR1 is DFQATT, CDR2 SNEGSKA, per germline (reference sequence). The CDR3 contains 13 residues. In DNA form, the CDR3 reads TGCAGTGCTCCGAGACCGGGGGATTCACCCCTCCACTTT. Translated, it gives CSAPRPGDSPLHF.

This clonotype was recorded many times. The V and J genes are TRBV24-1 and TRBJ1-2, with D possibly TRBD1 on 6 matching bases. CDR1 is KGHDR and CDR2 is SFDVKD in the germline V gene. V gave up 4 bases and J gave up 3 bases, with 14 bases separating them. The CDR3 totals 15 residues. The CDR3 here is CATSEGGETYYGYTF. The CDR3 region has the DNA TGTGCCACCAGTGAGGGGGGCGAAACCTACTATGGCTACACCTTC.

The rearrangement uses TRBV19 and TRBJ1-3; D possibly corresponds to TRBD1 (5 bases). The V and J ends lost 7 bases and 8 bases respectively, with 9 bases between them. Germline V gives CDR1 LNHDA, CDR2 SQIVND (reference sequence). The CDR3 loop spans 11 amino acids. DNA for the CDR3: TGTGCCAGTATCCGGGGCGACACCATATATTTT. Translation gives CASIRGDTIYF.

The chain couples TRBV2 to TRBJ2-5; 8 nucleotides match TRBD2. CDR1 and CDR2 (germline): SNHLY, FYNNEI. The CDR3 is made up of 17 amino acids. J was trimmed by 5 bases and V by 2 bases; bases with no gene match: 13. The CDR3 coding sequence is TGTGCCAGCAGTGAAACAAACGGGGGGGGGGTCGGGGAGACCCAGTACTTC. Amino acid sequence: CASSETNGGGVGETQYF.

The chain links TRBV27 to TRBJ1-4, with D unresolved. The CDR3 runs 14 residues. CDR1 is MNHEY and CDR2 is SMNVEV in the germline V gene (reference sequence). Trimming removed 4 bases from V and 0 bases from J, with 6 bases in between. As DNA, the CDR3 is TGTGCCAGCAGTTCCTACACAACTAATGAAAAACTGTTTTTT. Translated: CASSSYTTNEKLFF.

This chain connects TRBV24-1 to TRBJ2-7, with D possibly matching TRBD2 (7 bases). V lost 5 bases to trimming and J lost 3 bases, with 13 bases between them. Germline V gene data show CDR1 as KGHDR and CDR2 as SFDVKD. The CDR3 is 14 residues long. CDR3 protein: CATSAGEGGYEQYF. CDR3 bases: TGTGCCACCAGTGCGGGGGAGGGGGGCTACGAGCAGTACTTC.

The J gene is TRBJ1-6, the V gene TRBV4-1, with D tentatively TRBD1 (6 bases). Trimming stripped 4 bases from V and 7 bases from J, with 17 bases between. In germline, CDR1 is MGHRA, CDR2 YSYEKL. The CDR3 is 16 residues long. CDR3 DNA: TGCGCCAGCAGCCGAGCGCCGGGGGCCAGCAATTCACCCCTCCACTTT. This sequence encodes CASSRAPGASNSPLHF.

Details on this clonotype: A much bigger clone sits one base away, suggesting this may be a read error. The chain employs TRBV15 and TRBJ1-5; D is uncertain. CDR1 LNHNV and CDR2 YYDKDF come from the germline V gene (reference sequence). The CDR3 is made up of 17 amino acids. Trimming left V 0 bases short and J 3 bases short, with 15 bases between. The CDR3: CATSRDTFQPDNQPQHF. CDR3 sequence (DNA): TGTGCCACCAGCAGAGATACATTTCAGCCGGACAATCAGCCCCAGCATTTT.

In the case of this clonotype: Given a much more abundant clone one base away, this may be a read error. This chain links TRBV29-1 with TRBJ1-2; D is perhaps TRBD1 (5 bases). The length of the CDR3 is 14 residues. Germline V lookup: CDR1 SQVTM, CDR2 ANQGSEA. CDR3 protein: CSVEGGLPNYGSTF. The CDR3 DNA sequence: TGCAGCGTTGAAGGGGGACTGCCGAACTATGGCTCCACCTTC.

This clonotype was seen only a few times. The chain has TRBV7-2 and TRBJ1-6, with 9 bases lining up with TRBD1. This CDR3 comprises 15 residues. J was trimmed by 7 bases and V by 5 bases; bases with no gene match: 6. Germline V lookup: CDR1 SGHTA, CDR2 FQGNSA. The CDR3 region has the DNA TGTGCCAGCAGCCCCGCGGGACAGGGCAATTCACCCCTCCACTTT. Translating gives CASSPAGQGNSPLHF.

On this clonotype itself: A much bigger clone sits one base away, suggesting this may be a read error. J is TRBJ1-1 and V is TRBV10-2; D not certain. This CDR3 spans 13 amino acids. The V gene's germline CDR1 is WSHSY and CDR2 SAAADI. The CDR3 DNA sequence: TGTGCCAGCAGTTACCCCCTGAACACTGAAGCTTTCTTT. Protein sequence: CASSYPLNTEAFF.

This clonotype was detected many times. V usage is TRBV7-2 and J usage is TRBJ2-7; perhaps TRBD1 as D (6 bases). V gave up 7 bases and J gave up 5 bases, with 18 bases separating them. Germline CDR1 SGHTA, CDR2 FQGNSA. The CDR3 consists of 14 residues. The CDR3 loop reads CASTTYRETHEQYF. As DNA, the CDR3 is TGTGCCAGCACCACCTACAGGGAGACCCACGAGCAGTACTTC.

CDR3: CASSLVVTGEGDNQPQHF. CDR3 in DNA: TGTGCCAGCAGCTTAGTCGTTACAGGGGAGGGTGACAATCAGCCCCAGCATTTT. The V gene is TRBV7-6, the J gene TRBJ1-5, with 7 bases that match TRBD1. Germline loops: CDR1 SGHVS, CDR2 FNYEAQ. The length of the CDR3 is 18 residues. The junction had 12 bases not matched to a gene; V was cut back by 1 base and J by 3 bases. Drawing the rest from reference TRBV7-6 and TRBJ1-5, the complete variable domain is GAGVSQSPRYKVTKRGQDVALRCDPISGHVSLYWYRQALGQGPEFLTYFNYEAQQDKSGLPNDRFSAERPEGSISTLTIQRTEQRDSAMYRCASSLVVTGEGDNQPQHFGDGTRLSIL.

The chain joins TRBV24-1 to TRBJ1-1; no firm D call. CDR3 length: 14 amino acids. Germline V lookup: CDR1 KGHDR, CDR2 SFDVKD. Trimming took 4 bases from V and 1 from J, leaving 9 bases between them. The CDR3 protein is CATSESTGNTEAFF. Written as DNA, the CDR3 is TGTGCCACCAGTGAGTCTACGGGGAACACTGAAGCTTTCTTT.

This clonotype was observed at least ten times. The CDR3 loop reads CASSSGLAGDGSYEQYF. The CDR3 DNA reads as TGTGCCAGCAGCTCGGGACTAGCGGGGGACGGATCCTACGAGCAGTACTTC. The chain employs TRBV7-8 and TRBJ2-7, with 14 bases that match TRBD2. Germline values: CDR1 SGHVS, CDR2 FQNEAQ. The CDR3 totals 17 residues. Losses at the gene ends were 4 bases for V and 1 base for J; bases not matched to a gene: 6.

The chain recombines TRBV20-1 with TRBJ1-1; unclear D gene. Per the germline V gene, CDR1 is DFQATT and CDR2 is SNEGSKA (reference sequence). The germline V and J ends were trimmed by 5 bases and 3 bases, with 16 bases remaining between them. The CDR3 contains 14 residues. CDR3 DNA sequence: TGCAGTGCTCTACCCCAGGTTACCTACACTGAAGCTTTCTTT. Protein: CSALPQVTYTEAFF.

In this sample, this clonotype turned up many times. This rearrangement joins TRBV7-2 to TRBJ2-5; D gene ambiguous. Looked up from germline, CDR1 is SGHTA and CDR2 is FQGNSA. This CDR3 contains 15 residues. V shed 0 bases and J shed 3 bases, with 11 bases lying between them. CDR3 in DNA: TGTGCCAGCAGCTTAGCGGGGTTAGGTAAAGAGACCCAGTACTTC. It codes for CASSLAGLGKETQYF.

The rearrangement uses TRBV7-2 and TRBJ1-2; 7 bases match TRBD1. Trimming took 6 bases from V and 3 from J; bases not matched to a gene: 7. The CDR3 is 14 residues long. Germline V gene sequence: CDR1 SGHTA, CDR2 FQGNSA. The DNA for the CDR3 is TGTGCCAGCAGACGGGCCGGGACAGACTATGGCTACACCTTC. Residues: CASRRAGTDYGYTF. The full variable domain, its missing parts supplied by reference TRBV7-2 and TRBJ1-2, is GAGVSQSPSNKVTEKGKDVELRCDPISGHTALYWYRQSLGQGLEFLIYFQGNSAPDKSGLPSDRFSAERTGGSVSTLTIQRTQQEDSAVYLCASRRAGTDYGYTFGSGTRLTVV.

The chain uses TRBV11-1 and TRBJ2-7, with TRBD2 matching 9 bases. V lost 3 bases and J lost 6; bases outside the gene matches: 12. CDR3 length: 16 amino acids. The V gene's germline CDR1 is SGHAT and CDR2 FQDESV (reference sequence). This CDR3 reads CASSFSLAGTGGEQYF. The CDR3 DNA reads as TGTGCCAGCAGCTTTTCTCTAGCGGGAACTGGGGGCGAGCAGTACTTC.

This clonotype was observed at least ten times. In DNA form, the CDR3 reads TGCGCCAGCAGCACGAGGCCGACAGGGGAAGGGGAGACCCAGTACTTC. Protein: CASSTRPTGEGETQYF. The rearrangement uses TRBV5-1 and TRBJ2-5; 8 positions match TRBD1. With 4 bases clipped from V and 5 bases from J, the junction kept 13 bases outside the gene matches. The CDR3 has 16 amino acids. From germline, CDR1 is SGHRS and CDR2 YFSETQ.

CDR3 amino acids: CSASGDSGANVLTF. CDR3 in DNA: TGCAGTGCTAGTGGGGACTCTGGGGCCAACGTCCTGACTTTC. V usage is TRBV20-1 and J usage is TRBJ2-6; D gene unclear. The germline V and J ends were trimmed by 3 bases and 0 bases, with 6 bases remaining between them. Germline values: CDR1 DFQATT, CDR2 SNEGSKA (reference sequence). The CDR3 is 14 residues long.

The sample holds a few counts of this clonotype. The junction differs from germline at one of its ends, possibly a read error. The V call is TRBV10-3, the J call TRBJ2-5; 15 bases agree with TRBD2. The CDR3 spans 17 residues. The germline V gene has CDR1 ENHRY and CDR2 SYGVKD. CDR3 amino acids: CASSYSGLAGGMETQYF. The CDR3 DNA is TGTGCCAGCAGTTACTCGGGACTAGCGGGAGGAATGGAGACCCAGTACTTC.

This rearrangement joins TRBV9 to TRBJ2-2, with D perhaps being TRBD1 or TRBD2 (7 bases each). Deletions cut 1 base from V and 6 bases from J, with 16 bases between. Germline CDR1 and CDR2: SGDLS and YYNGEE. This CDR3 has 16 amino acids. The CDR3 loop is CASSVRQGGRPGELFF. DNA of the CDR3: TGTGCCAGCAGCGTACGTCAGGGGGGGCGTCCCGGGGAGCTGTTTTTT.

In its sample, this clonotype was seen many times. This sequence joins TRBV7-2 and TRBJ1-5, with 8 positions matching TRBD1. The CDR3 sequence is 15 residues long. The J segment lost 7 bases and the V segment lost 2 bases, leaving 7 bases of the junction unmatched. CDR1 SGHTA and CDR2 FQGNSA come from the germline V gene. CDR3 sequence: CASSLQGTGNQPQHF. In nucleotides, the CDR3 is TGTGCCAGCAGCTTACAAGGGACAGGTAACCAGCCCCAGCATTTT.

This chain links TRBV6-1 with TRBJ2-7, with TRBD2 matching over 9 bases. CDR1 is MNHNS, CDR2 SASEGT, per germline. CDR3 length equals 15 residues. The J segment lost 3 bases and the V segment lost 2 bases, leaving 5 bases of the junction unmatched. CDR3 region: CASSELAGAGYEQYF. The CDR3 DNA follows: TGTGCCAGCAGTGAATTAGCGGGAGCTGGCTACGAGCAGTACTTC.

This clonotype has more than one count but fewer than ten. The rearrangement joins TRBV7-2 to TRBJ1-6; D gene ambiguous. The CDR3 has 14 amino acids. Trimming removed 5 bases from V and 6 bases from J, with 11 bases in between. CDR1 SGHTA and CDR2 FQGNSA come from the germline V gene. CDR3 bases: TGTGCCAGCAGCGGTAACACCGGTAATTCACCCCTCCACTTT. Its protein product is CASSGNTGNSPLHF.

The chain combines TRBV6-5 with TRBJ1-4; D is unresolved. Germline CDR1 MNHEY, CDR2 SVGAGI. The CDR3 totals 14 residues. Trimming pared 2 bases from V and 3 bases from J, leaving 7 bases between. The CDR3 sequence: CASSYGVANEKLFF. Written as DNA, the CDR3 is TGTGCCAGCAGTTACGGGGTGGCTAATGAAAAACTGTTTTTT.

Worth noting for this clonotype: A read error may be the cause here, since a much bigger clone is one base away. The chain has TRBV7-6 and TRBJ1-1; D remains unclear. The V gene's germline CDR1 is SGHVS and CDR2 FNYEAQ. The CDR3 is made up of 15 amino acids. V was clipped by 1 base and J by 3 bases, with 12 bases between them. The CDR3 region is CASSLGVSPDTEAFF. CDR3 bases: TGTGCCAGCAGCTTAGGTGTCAGCCCCGACACTGAAGCTTTCTTT.

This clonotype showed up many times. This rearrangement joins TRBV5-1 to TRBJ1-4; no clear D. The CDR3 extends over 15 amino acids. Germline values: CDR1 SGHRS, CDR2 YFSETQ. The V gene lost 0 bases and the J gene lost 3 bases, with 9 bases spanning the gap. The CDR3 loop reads CASSLALGSNEKLFF. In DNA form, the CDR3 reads TGCGCCAGCAGCTTGGCCCTGGGGTCTAATGAAAAACTGTTTTTT.

CDR3 nucleotide sequence: TGCGCCAGCAGTTCGGGACAGGGCGGCAAGTATGGCTACACCTTC. This encodes CASSSGQGGKYGYTF. This chain links TRBV10-1 with TRBJ1-2, with 9 bases that match TRBD1. Germline CDR1 WNHNN, CDR2 SYGVQD (reference sequence). The V and J ends lost 5 bases and 5 bases, in that order; junction bases with no gene match: 9. The CDR3 is made up of 15 amino acids.